The 26 T cell receptor beta chains listed next were all sequenced from one sample in a study of OX40 agonist ivuxolimab in advanced cancers. Sequenced by immunoSEQ multiplex PCR; TCRdb stores in-frame clones only, minus some. The sample records tens of thousands of clones, roughly 80% being singletons. Here the sequenced sample was CD4+ or CD8+ T cells sorted from blood, taken in a trial of the OX40 agonist ivuxolimab. The receptors here all came from an adult with an advanced solid tumor such as melanoma, head and neck, liver or kidney cancer.

In nucleotides, the CDR3 is TGTGCCAGCAGTTCTACCATTGGTGGTATGGGTCAGCCCCAGCATTTT. Translated: CASSSTIGGMGQPQHF. The chain carries TRBV2 and TRBJ1-5; D unclear. This CDR3 spans 16 amino acids. Trimming took off 5 bases at V and 6 bases at J, with 20 bases between the two ends. In germline, CDR1 is SNHLY, CDR2 FYNNEI.

This rearrangement joins TRBV10-3 to TRBJ1-1; 8 nucleotides line up with TRBD1. The CDR3 consists of 13 residues. Trimming took 8 bases from V and 4 from J; bases not matched to a gene: 6. The germline V gene has CDR1 ENHRY and CDR2 SYGVKD. CDR3 amino acids: CAIYVTGGTEAFF. The CDR3 DNA follows: TGTGCCATCTATGTAACAGGGGGCACTGAAGCTTTCTTT.

This sequence joins TRBV16 and TRBJ1-5; D perhaps matches TRBD1 (5 bases). CDR1 is KGHSY, CDR2 FQNENV, per germline. Trimming stripped 4 bases from V and 3 bases from J, with 13 bases between. The CDR3 runs 15 residues. CDR3 protein: CASSPVPGINQPQHF. CDR3 coding DNA: TGTGCCAGCAGCCCTGTCCCAGGGATCAATCAGCCCCAGCATTTT.

The chain has TRBV5-4 and TRBJ1-2, with 11 bases that match TRBD1. After removal of 1 base from V and 3 bases from J, the junction contained 5 bases not matched to a gene. The CDR3 totals 16 residues. CDR1 is SGHNT and CDR2 is YYREEE in the germline V gene (reference sequence). The CDR3 is CASSLYGQGADYGYTF. The CDR3, as DNA: TGTGCCAGCAGCTTGTACGGACAGGGGGCGGACTATGGCTACACCTTC.

The CDR3 reads CASSLKGYSRHEQYF. The CDR3 DNA follows: TGTGCCAGCAGCTTGAAAGGTTATTCCCGCCACGAGCAGTACTTC. The chain uses TRBV5-6 and TRBJ2-7; no definite D call. Germline V gives CDR1 SGHDT, CDR2 YYEEEE. This CDR3 has 15 amino acids. Trimming took off 1 base at V and 5 bases at J, with 16 bases between the two ends.

V is TRBV7-2 and J is TRBJ2-3; D is undetermined. Between the trimmed V and J ends, which lost 2 bases and 4 bases, there was a span of 7 bases. CDR1 and CDR2 (germline): SGHTA, FQGNSA. CDR3 size: 13 residues. The CDR3 loop reads CASSLRRADTQYF. For the CDR3, the DNA is TGTGCCAGCAGCTTACGGAGAGCAGATACGCAGTATTTT.

This chain uses TRBV30 with TRBJ2-7, with D unresolved. V was pared by 4 bases and J by 2 bases, with 15 bases between. The CDR3 loop spans 14 amino acids. The V gene's germline CDR1 is GTSNPN and CDR2 SVGIG (reference sequence). CDR3 bases: TGTGCCTGGAACCATGAGACGGGCACCTACGAGCAGTACTTC. It specifies CAWNHETGTYEQYF.

This clone has more than one count but fewer than ten. This rearrangement joins TRBV5-4 to TRBJ1-6, with D possibly being TRBD1 (6 bases). Germline lookup yields CDR1 SGHNT and CDR2 YYREEE (reference sequence). V dropped 0 bases and J dropped 10 bases, with 11 bases sitting between them. The CDR3 contains 14 residues. The CDR3 spells CASSLEGGRSPLHF. In nucleotides, the CDR3 is TGTGCCAGCAGCTTGGAAGGGGGACGGTCACCCCTCCACTTT. Drawing the rest from reference TRBV5-4 and TRBJ1-6, the complete variable domain is ETGVTQSPTHLIKTRGQQVTLRCSSQSGHNTVSWYQQALGQGPQFIFQYYREEENGRGNFPPRFSGLQFPNYSSELNVNALELDDSALYLCASSLEGGRSPLHFGNGTRLTVT.

This clone occurred once. The chain's CDR3 is CASSQDLGGRTGANVLTF. The CDR3 DNA sequence: TGCGCCAGCAGCCAAGACCTCGGGGGGAGGACTGGGGCCAACGTCCTGACTTTC. The chain carries TRBV4-1 and TRBJ2-6; 7 nucleotides agree with TRBD2. Per germline, CDR1 MGHRA and CDR2 YSYEKL. CDR3 length equals 18 residues. Trimming removed 0 bases from V and 2 bases from J; junction bases left unmatched: 7.

V gene TRBV6-6 combines with J gene TRBJ2-7; D possibly corresponds to TRBD2 (6 bases). V lost 5 bases, J lost 0 bases, and 14 bases lay in between. The CDR3 totals 15 residues. Germline V gene lookup returns CDR1 MNHNY and CDR2 SVGAGI (reference sequence). DNA for the CDR3: TGTGCCAGCAGTCAGATAGCGGTCAGCTCCTACGAGCAGTACTTC. This encodes CASSQIAVSSYEQYF.

The chain carries TRBV29-1 and TRBJ1-1; D may be TRBD1 (5 bases). From germline, CDR1 is SQVTM and CDR2 ANQGSEA. The V end lost 7 bases, the J end lost 7 bases, and 10 bases lay between the germline ends. The CDR3 is made up of 10 amino acids. Written as DNA, the CDR3 is TGCAGCGCTGCGACAGATGAAGCTTTCTTT. It translates to CSAATDEAFF.

This clone appeared a single time. This chain links TRBV7-2 with TRBJ1-4, with D tentatively TRBD1 (6 bases). CDR1 is SGHTA, CDR2 FQGNSA, per germline. The CDR3 is made up of 16 amino acids. V was pared by 2 bases and J by 4 bases, with 14 bases between. The CDR3, as DNA: TGTGCCAGCAGCTTAATGGGGGGCGCCATTAATGAAAAACTGTTTTTT. Encoded protein: CASSLMGGAINEKLFF.

This chain joins TRBV5-4 and TRBJ2-7; 9 bases line up with TRBD1. V gave up 4 bases and J gave up 3 bases; unmatched junction bases: 8. The germline V gene has CDR1 SGHNT and CDR2 YYREEE (reference sequence). CDR3 size: 15 residues. The CDR3 spells CASSSTWDRDYEQYF. In DNA, the CDR3 is TGTGCCAGCAGCAGCACTTGGGACAGGGACTACGAGCAGTACTTC.

The chain links TRBV6-5 to TRBJ1-4; D uncertain. Germline lookup yields CDR1 MNHEY and CDR2 SVGAGI. The V end lost 2 bases, the J end lost 8 bases, and 9 bases lay between the germline ends. This CDR3 is 13 amino acids long. CDR3 in DNA: TGTGCCAGCAGTTACGGGGTTTCCGAAAAACTGTTTTTT. As protein: CASSYGVSEKLFF.

This chain uses TRBV6-1 with TRBJ1-1; D is unclear. V lost 6 bases and J lost 0, with 8 bases in between. The CDR3 spans 13 residues. Germline V lookup: CDR1 MNHNS, CDR2 SASEGT. This CDR3 is CASRTPVNTEAFF. In nucleotides, the CDR3 is TGTGCCAGCAGGACACCAGTGAACACTGAAGCTTTCTTT.

The J gene is TRBJ1-6, the V gene TRBV30, with D perhaps TRBD1 (6 bases). Germline V gene data show CDR1 as GTSNPN and CDR2 as SVGIG (reference sequence). This CDR3 has 13 residues. The V and J ends lost 3 bases and 13 bases respectively, with 16 bases between them. The CDR3 sequence: CAWSVGAMGPLHF. In nucleotides, the CDR3 is TGTGCCTGGAGCGTGGGGGCAATGGGGCCCCTCCACTTT.

This chain links TRBV6-6 with TRBJ2-7, with D perhaps matching TRBD1 (5 bases). The CDR3 consists of 12 residues. CDR1 MNHNY and CDR2 SVGAGI come from the germline V gene (reference sequence). The ends were cut back, 2 bases at V and 7 bases at J, with 9 bases in the middle. CDR3: CASSYVDREQYF. In nucleotides, the CDR3 is TGTGCCAGCAGTTACGTCGACAGAGAGCAGTACTTC.

The chain combines TRBV6-5 with TRBJ1-5; D uncertain. Trimming took off 4 bases at V and 1 base at J, with 5 bases between the two ends. The germline V gene has CDR1 MNHEY and CDR2 SVGAGI. CDR3 length equals 13 residues. CDR3 nucleotides: TGTGCCAGCAGTTTTATGAGCAATCAGCCCCAGCATTTT. Translated, it gives CASSFMSNQPQHF.

CDR3 coding DNA: TGTGCCAGCAGCCCCCTAGGGGTTAGCACAGATACGCAGTATTTT. It specifies CASSPLGVSTDTQYF. The V gene is TRBV7-8, the J gene TRBJ2-3; D perhaps matches TRBD1 (5 bases). The CDR3 has 15 amino acids. In germline, CDR1 is SGHVS, CDR2 FQNEAQ. Trimming removed 5 bases at V and 0 bases at J, with 12 bases between.

J is TRBJ2-7 and V is TRBV18; TRBD1 or TRBD2 may be the D gene (6 bases each). V shed 6 bases and J shed 4 bases, with 16 bases lying between them. Germline V CDR1 and CDR2: KGHSH, LQKENI. This CDR3 comprises 14 residues. The CDR3 DNA sequence: TGTGCCAGCTCCACGTCACAAGGGGGGTACGAGCAGTACTTC. Amino acid sequence: CASSTSQGGYEQYF. The complete variable domain, with remaining parts taken from reference TRBV18 and TRBJ2-7, reads NAGVMQNPRHLVRRRGQEARLRCSPMKGHSHVYWYRQLPEEGLKFMVYLQKENIIDESGMPKERFSAEFPKEGPSILRIQQVVRGDSAAYFCASSTSQGGYEQYFGPGTRLTVT.

V and J are TRBV5-5 and TRBJ1-1, with D possibly being TRBD1 (5 bases). The V end was cut by 2 bases, the J end by 2 bases, with 7 bases between. This CDR3 is 13 amino acids long. The V gene's germline CDR1 is SGHKS and CDR2 YYEKEE (reference sequence). The CDR3 DNA reads TGTGCCAGCAGCTTTGGGGCAAACACTGAAGCTTTCTTT. Translated: CASSFGANTEAFF.

The chain combines TRBV4-3 with TRBJ2-5; maybe TRBD2 (6 bases). CDR1 LGHNA and CDR2 YSLEER come from the germline V gene. With 1 base removed from V and 5 bases from J, the gap between germline ends came to 14 bases. The CDR3 extends over 15 amino acids. The CDR3 region has the DNA TGCGCCAGCAGCCAAGTTGGTAGCGGACCGGAGACCCAGTACTTC. This translates into CASSQVGSGPETQYF.

The gene calls are TRBV5-1 and TRBJ1-1, with TRBD1 matching 7 bases. The CDR3 spans 15 residues. Germline V lookup: CDR1 SGHRS, CDR2 YFSETQ. V gave up 4 bases and J gave up 0 bases; unmatched junction bases: 6. CDR3 coding DNA: TGCGCCAGCAGCCAAACCGGGACAGTGAACACTGAAGCTTTCTTT. Residues: CASSQTGTVNTEAFF.

V is TRBV6-5 and J is TRBJ1-5; 8 positions agree with TRBD1. V was pared by 5 bases and J by 7 bases, with 7 bases of the junction left unmatched. Per germline, CDR1 MNHEY and CDR2 SVGAGI. The CDR3 sequence is 14 residues long. The CDR3 DNA reads TGTGCCAGCAGTCCGGACAGGGACCGACAGCCCCAGCATTTT. Translation: CASSPDRDRQPQHF.

The rearrangement uses TRBV4-1 and TRBJ2-5, with D perhaps TRBD2 (6 bases). Trimming took off 4 bases at V and 3 bases at J, with 24 bases between the two ends. The CDR3 is made up of 18 amino acids. Looked up from germline, CDR1 is MGHRA and CDR2 is YSYEKL. The CDR3 is CASSPRIAGGLDKETQYF. The CDR3 nucleotides read TGCGCCAGCAGCCCGCGAATCGCTGGGGGACTGGACAAAGAGACCCAGTACTTC.

CDR3 nucleotide sequence: TGCGCCAGCAGCCAAGGGCTAGCGGTGGACACCGGGGAGCTGTTTTTT. Translated: CASSQGLAVDTGELFF. V and J are TRBV4-3 and TRBJ2-2; 7 bases align to TRBD2. CDR1 LGHNA and CDR2 YSLEER come from the germline V gene. The CDR3 extends over 16 amino acids. Germline trimming cut 1 base from V and 3 bases from J; bases unmatched to any gene: 5.